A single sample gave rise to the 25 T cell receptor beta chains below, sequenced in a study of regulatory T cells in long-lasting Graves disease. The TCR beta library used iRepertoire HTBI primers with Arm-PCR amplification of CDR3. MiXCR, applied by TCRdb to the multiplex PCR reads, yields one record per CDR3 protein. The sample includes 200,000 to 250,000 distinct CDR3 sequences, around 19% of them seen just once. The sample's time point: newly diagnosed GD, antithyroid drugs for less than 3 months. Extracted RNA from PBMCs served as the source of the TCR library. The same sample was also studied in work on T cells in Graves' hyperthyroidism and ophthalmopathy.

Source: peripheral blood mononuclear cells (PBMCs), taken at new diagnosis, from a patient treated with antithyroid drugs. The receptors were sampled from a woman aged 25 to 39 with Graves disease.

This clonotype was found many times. The CDR3 DNA reads as TGTGCCAGTAGTCTACGGACAGGGGGCAATCAGCCCCAGCATTTT. Translation gives CASSLRTGGNQPQHF. J is TRBJ1-5 and V is TRBV19; 9 bases map to TRBD1. The CDR3 is 15 amino acids. Germline CDR1 reads LNHDA; CDR2 reads SQIVND (reference sequence). J was trimmed by 2 bases and V by 5 bases; bases with no gene match: 4.

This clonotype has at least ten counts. Here the CDR3 reads CASSTERGRGSPLHF. Written as DNA, the CDR3 is TGTGCCAGCAGCACCGAGAGGGGCAGGGGTTCACCCCTCCACTTT. The rearrangement uses TRBV11-2 and TRBJ1-6, with a tentative D call TRBD1 (6 bases). Germline-derived CDR1 and CDR2 are SGHAT and FQNNGV. V was shortened by 5 bases and J by 9 bases, with 17 bases between the two germline ends. The CDR3 loop spans 15 amino acids. The whole variable domain, remainder taken from reference TRBV11-2 and TRBJ1-6, is EAGVAQSPRYKIIEKRQSVAFWCNPISGHATLYWYQQILGQGPKLLIQFQNNGVVDDSQLPKDRFSAERLKGVDSTLKIQPAKLEDSAVYLCASSTERGRGSPLHFGNGTRLTVT.

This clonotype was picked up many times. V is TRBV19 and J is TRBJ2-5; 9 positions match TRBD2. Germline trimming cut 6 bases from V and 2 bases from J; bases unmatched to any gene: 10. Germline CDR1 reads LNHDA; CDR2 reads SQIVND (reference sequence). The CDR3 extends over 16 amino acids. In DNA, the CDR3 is TGTGCCAGTAGGCCGACTAGCGGAGGCCCTCAAGAGACCCAGTACTTC. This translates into CASRPTSGGPQETQYF.

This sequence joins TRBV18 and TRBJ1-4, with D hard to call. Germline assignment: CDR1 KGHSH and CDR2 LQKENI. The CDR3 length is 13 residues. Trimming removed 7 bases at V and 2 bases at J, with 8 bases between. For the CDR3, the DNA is TGTGCCAGCTTACCCCGGACTAATGAAAAACTGTTTTTT. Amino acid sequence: CASLPRTNEKLFF.

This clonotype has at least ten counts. DNA for the CDR3: TGCAGCGCCCGAGGCAACTCCTACGAGCAGTACTTC. Its protein product is CSARGNSYEQYF. J is TRBJ2-7 and V is TRBV29-1, with D unclear. This CDR3 region has 12 residues. The germline gives CDR1 SQVTM, CDR2 ANQGSEA. Deletions cut 7 bases from V and 0 bases from J, with 10 bases between.

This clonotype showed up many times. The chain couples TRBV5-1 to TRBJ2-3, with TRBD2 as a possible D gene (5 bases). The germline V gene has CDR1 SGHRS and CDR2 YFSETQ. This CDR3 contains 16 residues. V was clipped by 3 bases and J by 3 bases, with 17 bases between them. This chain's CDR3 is CASSWNPLAATDTQYF. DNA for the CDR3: TGCGCCAGCAGCTGGAATCCTCTAGCAGCGACAGATACGCAGTATTTT.

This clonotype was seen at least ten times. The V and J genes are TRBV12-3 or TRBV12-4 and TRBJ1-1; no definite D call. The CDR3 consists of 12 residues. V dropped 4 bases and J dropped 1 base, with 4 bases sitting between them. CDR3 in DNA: TGTGCCAGCAGTTGGAGGAACACTGAAGCTTTCTTT. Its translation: CASSWRNTEAFF.

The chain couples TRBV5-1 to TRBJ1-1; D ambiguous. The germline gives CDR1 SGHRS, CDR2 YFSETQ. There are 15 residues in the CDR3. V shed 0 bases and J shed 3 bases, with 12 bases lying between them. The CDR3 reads CASSLVSGRDTEAFF. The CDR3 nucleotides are TGCGCCAGCAGCTTGGTTTCCGGGAGGGACACTGAAGCTTTCTTT. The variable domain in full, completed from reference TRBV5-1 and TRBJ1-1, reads KAGVTQTPRYLIKTRGQQVTLSCSPISGHRSVSWYQQTPGQGLQFLFEYFSETQRNKGNFPGRFSGRQFSNSRSEMNVSTLELGDSALYLCASSLVSGRDTEAFFGQGTRLTVV.

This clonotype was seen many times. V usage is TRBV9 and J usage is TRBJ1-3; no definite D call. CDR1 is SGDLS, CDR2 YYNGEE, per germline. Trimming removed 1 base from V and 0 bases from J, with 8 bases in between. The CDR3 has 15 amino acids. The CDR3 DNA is TGTGCCAGCAGCGTAAATGGTCTCTCTGGAAACACCATATATTTT. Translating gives CASSVNGLSGNTIYF.

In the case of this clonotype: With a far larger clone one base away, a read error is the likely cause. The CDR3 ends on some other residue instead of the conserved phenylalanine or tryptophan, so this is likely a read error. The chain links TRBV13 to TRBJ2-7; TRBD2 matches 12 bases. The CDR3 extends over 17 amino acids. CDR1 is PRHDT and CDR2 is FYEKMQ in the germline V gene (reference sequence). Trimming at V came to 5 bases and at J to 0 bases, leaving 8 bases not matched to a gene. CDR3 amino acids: CASSGGTSGPSSYEQYL. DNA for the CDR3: TGTGCCAGCAGCGGCGGGACTAGCGGGCCGAGCTCCTACGAGCAGTACCTC.

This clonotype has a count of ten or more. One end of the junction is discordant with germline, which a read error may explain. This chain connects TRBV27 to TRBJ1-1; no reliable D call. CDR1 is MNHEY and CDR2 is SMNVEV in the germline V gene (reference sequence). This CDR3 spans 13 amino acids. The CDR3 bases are TGTGCCAGCAGTTTTGACGCGAACACTGAAACTTTCTTT. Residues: CASSFDANTETFF.

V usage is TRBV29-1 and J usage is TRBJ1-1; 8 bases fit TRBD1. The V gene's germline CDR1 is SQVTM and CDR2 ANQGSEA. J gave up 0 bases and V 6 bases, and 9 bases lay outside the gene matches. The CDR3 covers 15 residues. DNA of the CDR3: TGCAGCGTATCCGGACAGGGAGGTTTGAACACTGAAGCTTTCTTT. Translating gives CSVSGQGGLNTEAFF.

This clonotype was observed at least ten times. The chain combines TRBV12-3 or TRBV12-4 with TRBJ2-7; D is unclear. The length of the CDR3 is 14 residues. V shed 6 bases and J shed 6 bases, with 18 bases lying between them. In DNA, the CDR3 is TGTGCCAGCAGAGCTTCAGCCGGAGTCGGCGAGCAGTACTTC. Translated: CASRASAGVGEQYF.

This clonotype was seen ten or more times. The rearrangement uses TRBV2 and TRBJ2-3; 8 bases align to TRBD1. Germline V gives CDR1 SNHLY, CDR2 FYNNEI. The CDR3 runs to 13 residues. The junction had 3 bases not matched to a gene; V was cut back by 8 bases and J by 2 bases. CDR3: CASGQGNTDTQYF. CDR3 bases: TGTGCCAGCGGACAGGGCAACACAGATACGCAGTATTTT.

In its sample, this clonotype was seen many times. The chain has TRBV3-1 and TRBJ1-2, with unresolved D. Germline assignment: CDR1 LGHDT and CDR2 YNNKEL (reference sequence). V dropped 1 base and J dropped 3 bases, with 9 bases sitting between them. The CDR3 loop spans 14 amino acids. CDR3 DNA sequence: TGTGCCAGCAGCCAAGCCGGGAAGCACTATGGCTACACCTTC. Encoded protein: CASSQAGKHYGYTF. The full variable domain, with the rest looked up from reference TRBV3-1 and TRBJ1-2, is DTAVSQTPKYLVTQMGNDKSIKCEQNLGHDTMYWYKQDSKKFLKIMFSYNNKELIINETVPNRFSPKSPDKAHLNLHINSLELGDSAVYFCASSQAGKHYGYTFGSGTRLTVV.

The CDR3 region has the DNA TGCGCCAGCAGCCAAGGACTGGGCTCTGGAAACACCATATATTTT. Protein sequence: CASSQGLGSGNTIYF. The V call is TRBV4-1, the J call TRBJ1-3; no clear D. The CDR3 contains 15 residues. V was trimmed by 1 base and J by 0 bases, leaving 7 bases between them. From germline, CDR1 is MGHRA and CDR2 YSYEKL.

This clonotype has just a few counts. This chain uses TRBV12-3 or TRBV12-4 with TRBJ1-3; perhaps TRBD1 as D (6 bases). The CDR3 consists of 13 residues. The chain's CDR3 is CAQGKLRGNTIYF. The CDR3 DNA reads TGTGCACAGGGAAAGCTGCGGGGAAACACCATATATTTT.

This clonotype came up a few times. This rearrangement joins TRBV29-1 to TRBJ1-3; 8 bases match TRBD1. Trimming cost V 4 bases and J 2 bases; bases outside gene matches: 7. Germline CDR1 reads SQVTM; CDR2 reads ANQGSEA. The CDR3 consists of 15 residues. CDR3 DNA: TGCAGCGTTGTTCGTTGGGACAGGACTGGAAACACCATATATTTT. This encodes CSVVRWDRTGNTIYF.

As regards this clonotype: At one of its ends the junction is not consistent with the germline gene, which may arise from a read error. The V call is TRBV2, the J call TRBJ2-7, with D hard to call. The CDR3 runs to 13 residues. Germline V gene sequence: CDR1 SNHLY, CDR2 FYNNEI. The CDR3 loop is CATAPGREYEQYF. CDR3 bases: TGTGCCACCGCTCCGGGTCGCGAATACGAGCAGTATTTC.

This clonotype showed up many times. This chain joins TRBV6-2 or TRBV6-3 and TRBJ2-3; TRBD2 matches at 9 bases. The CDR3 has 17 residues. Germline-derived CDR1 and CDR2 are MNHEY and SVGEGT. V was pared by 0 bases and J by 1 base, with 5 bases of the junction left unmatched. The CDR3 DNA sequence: TGTGCCAGCAGTTACTCGGGAGCGGGGGGCCGCACAGATACGCAGTATTTT. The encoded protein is CASSYSGAGGRTDTQYF.

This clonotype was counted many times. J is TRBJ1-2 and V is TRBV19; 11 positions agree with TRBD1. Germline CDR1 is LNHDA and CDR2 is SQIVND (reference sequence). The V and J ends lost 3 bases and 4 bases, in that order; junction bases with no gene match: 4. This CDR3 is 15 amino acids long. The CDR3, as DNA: TGTGCCAGTAGTATCCCCGGGACAGGGGGCTATGGCTACACCTTC. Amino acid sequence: CASSIPGTGGYGYTF.

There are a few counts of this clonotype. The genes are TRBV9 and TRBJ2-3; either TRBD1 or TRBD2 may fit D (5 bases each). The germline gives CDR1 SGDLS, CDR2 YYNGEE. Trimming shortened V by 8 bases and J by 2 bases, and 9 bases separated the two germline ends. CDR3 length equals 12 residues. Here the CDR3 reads CASRGTTDTQYF. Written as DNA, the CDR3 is TGTGCCAGTCGGGGCACCACAGATACGCAGTATTTT.

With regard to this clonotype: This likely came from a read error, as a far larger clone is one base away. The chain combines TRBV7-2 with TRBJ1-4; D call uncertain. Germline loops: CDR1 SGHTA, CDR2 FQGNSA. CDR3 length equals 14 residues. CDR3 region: CASSLGAPDEELFF. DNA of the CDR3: TGTGCCAGCAGCTTAGGAGCTCCTGATGAAGAACTGTTTTTT.

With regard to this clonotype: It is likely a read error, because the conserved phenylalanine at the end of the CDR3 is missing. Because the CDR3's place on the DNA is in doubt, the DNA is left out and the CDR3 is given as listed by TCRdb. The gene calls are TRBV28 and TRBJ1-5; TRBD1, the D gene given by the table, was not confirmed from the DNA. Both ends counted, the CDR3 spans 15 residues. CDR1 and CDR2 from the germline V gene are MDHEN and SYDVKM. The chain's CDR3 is CASTRGRQGAQPPHV.

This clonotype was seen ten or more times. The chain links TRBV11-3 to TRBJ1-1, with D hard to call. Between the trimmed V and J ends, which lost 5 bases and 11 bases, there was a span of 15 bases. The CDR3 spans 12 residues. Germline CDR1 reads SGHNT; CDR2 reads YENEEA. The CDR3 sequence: CASSQDPNTAFF. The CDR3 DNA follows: TGTGCCAGCAGCCAAGACCCGAATACGGCTTTCTTT.